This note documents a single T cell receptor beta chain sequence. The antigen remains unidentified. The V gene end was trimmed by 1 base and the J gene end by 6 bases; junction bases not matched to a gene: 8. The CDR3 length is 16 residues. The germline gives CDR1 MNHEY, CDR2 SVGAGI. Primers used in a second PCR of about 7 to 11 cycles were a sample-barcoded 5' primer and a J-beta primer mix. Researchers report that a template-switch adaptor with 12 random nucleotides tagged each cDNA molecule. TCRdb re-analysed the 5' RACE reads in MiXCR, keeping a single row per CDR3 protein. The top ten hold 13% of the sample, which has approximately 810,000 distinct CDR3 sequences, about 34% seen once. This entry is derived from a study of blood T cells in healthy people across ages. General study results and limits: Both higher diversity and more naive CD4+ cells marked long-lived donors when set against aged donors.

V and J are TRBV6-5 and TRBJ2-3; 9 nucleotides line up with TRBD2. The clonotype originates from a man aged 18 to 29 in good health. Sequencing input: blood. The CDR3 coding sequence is TGTGCCAGCAGTTACTTCGCGGGGGGGGATTCGGATACGCAGTATTTT. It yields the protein CASSYFAGGDSDTQYF.